The 9 T cell receptor beta chains listed next were all sequenced from one sample in a study of CD8+CD57+ T cells in acquired aplastic anemia. Template material for TCR beta VDJ and CDR3 profiling consisted of genomic DNA. TCRdb redid the calling of the reads with MiXCR, one entry per CDR3 protein. This repertoire shows 150,000 to 200,000 distinct CDR3 sequences, 48% found once; its top ten account for 1.8%. Patients included in sequencing had previously demonstrated CD8+CD57+ cell expansion by flow cytometry. Source material: sorted CD4+, CD8+, or CD8+CD57+ T cells (not recorded which) from PBMCs. These receptors were collected from a human donor with aplastic anemia.

Note on this clonotype: A junction boundary mismatches the germline segment, possibly from a read error. The rearrangement links TRBV19 to TRBJ2-3, with unresolved D. From germline, CDR1 is LNHDA and CDR2 SQIVND (reference sequence). The CDR3 sequence is 11 residues long. The CDR3 region is CASRSTETQYF. CDR3 sequence (DNA): TGTGCCAGTAGGAGCACAGAGACGCAGTATTTT.

The chain carries TRBV30 and TRBJ1-6; D is perhaps TRBD1 (5 bases). This CDR3 is 16 amino acids long. The V gene's germline CDR1 is GTSNPN and CDR2 SVGIG (reference sequence). V lost 4 bases, J lost 0 bases, and 13 bases lay in between. The CDR3 loop is CAWKGTASSYNSPLHF. The CDR3 bases are TGTGCCTGGAAAGGGACGGCGAGCTCCTATAATTCACCCCTCCACTTT. Drawing the rest from reference TRBV30 and TRBJ1-6, the complete variable domain is SQTIHQWPATLVQPVGSPLSLECTVEGTSNPNLYWYRQAAGRGLQLLFYSVGIGQISSEVPQNLSASRPQDRQFILSSKKLLLSDSGFYLCAWKGTASSYNSPLHFGNGTRLTVT.

As concerns this clonotype: The limits of the CDR3 on the DNA are not certain, so only TCRdb's listed CDR3 is given. The chain recombines TRBV20-1 with TRBJ2-1; the listed D gene, TRBD2, was not tested against the DNA. Ends included, the CDR3 has 14 residues. The V gene's germline CDR1 is DFQATT and CDR2 SNEGSKA (reference sequence). CDR3 protein: CCAWGDSSYNEQFF.

This clonotype was seen ten or more times. The chain links TRBV6-1 to TRBJ1-2, with TRBD1 as a possible D gene (5 bases). Per germline, CDR1 MNHNS and CDR2 SASEGT. The ends were cut back, 8 bases at V and 0 bases at J, with 16 bases in the middle. This CDR3 is built from 15 residues. The CDR3: CASRKTAGANYGYTF. The CDR3 DNA reads TGTGCCAGCCGTAAAACGGCGGGGGCTAACTATGGCTACACCTTC.

Worth noting for this clonotype: It may be a read error: a sequence one base away is much more abundant. The chain joins TRBV7-2 to TRBJ2-5; D ambiguous. The CDR3 length is 14 residues. Germline CDR1 SGHTA, CDR2 FQGNSA. The ends were cut back, 3 bases at V and 0 bases at J, with 8 bases in the middle. The DNA of the CDR3 is TGTGCCAGCAGCTTTGACCGGGACCAAGAGACCCAGTACTTC. It codes for CASSFDRDQETQYF. The full variable domain, with the rest looked up from reference TRBV7-2 and TRBJ2-5, is GAGVSQSPSNKVTEKGKDVELRCDPISGHTALYWYRQSLGQGLEFLIYFQGNSAPDKSGLPSDRFSAERTGGSVSTLTIQRTQQEDSAVYLCASSFDRDQETQYFGPGTRLLVL.

In this sample, this clonotype turned up a few times. V gene TRBV15 combines with J gene TRBJ1-4; D is possibly TRBD1 (6 bases). This CDR3 spans 16 amino acids. V gave up 5 bases and J gave up 4 bases, with 17 bases separating them. Germline V CDR1 and CDR2: LNHNV, YYDKDF (reference sequence). The CDR3 region has the DNA TGTGCCACCAGCGATGTGTGGGGACAAAGTAATGAAAAACTGTTTTTT. Its protein product is CATSDVWGQSNEKLFF. The complete variable domain, with remaining parts taken from reference TRBV15 and TRBJ1-4, reads DAMVIQNPRYQVTQFGKPVTLSCSQTLNHNVMYWYQQKSSQAPKLLFHYYDKDFNNEADTPDNFQSRRPNTSFCFLDIRSPGLGDTAMYLCATSDVWGQSNEKLFFGSGTQLSVL.

This chain connects TRBV11-1 to TRBJ2-3, with D perhaps given as TRBD1 or TRBD2 (5 bases each). The germline V gene encodes CDR1 SGHAT and CDR2 FQDESV (reference sequence). CDR3 length: 12 residues. V was shortened by 6 bases and J by 5 bases, with 9 bases between the two germline ends. The CDR3 protein is CASRGVEDTQYF. DNA for the CDR3: TGTGCCAGCAGGGGGGTCGAAGATACGCAGTATTTT.

The genes are TRBV2 and TRBJ2-3; 9 bases are a match to TRBD2. The CDR3 sequence is 16 residues long. Germline loops: CDR1 SNHLY, CDR2 FYNNEI. J was trimmed by 1 base and V by 8 bases; bases with no gene match: 10. The CDR3: CASGRRASGGTDTQYF. The CDR3 DNA reads TGTGCCAGCGGACGTAGGGCTAGCGGGGGCACAGATACGCAGTATTTT.

A note on this clonotype: A read error may be the cause here, since a much bigger clone is one base away. The chain links TRBV7-6 to TRBJ2-5; 11 positions match TRBD1. Germline V gene data show CDR1 as SGHVS and CDR2 as FNYEAQ. The CDR3 spans 20 residues. CDR3: CTSSLGQGARAKVAEETQYF. For the CDR3, the DNA is TGTACCAGCAGCTTAGGACAGGGGGCGCGGGCGAAGGTTGCAGAAGAGACCCAGTACTTC.